This TCR beta chain came from a study of T cells in Graves' hyperthyroidism and ophthalmopathy. Amplified regions were TCR beta CDR3 sequences from RNA transcripts. The TCR CDR3 was amplified in a first-round RT-PCR using the HTBI primer set. TCRdb re-called the multiplex PCR reads through MiXCR, storing one row per CDR3 protein. The data contain 460,000 or so distinct CDR3 sequences, roughly an eighth of them seen just once; the ten biggest clones take up around a sixth. Study outcomes and limitations: Most thyroid clonotypes that were expanded above 0.001 also turned up in blood.

Hyperthyroidism, newly diagnosed and lasting under 2 months, affected patients aged 18 to 65. The study left out patients who had uncontrolled infection, other autoimmune disease, pregnancy or lactation. This clonotype has a handful of counts. Its antigen is not identified. This receptor was obtained from a woman in her late teens or twenties with Graves' hyperthyroidism. The sample comprised blood.

The chain's CDR3 is CASGFRNQPQHF. CDR3 DNA: TGTGCTAGTGGTTTTCGCAATCAGCCCCAGCATTTT. This chain uses TRBV12-5 with TRBJ1-5, with D uncertain. V lost 3 bases and J lost 2, with 2 bases in between. Germline CDR1 LGHNT, CDR2 FRNRAP. The CDR3 extends over 12 amino acids.